These T cell receptor beta chains were read from a single sample in a study of T-cell reconstitution after alpha-beta-depleted transplantation in children. TCRdb redid the calling of the PCR reads with MiXCR, one entry per CDR3 protein. The top ten hold around 29% of the sample, which has fewer than 500,000 distinct CDR3 sequences, approximately 42% seen once. The specimen was PBMCs, collected before TCRalphabeta/CD19-depleted stem cell transplant. These receptors all come from a girl aged 2 to 10 with aplastic anemia, due to receive a stem cell transplant. The CDR3 runs from the conserved cysteine through the conserved F or W. The order of the fields is D gene, clone size, V gene, J gene, CDR3 DNA, CDR3 protein. A D gene is named only where the DNA matches it firmly. Expanded clones are given a class, and other clones once, few, many or no size at all.

D gene: TRBD2; clone size: .; V gene: TRBV10-3; J gene: TRBJ2-7; CDR3 DNA: TGTGCCATCAGTGAGAGAGGTAGCGGGAACCTAGGGGCCTACGAGCAGTACTTC; CDR3 protein: CAISERGSGNLGAYEQYF
D gene: .; clone size: .; V gene: TRBV28; J gene: TRBJ2-1; CDR3 DNA: TGTGCCAGCAGTCGGCCCCAGAACCATGAGCAGTTCTTC; CDR3 protein: CASSRPQNHEQFF
D gene: .; clone size: .; V gene: TRBV12-3/TRBV12-4; J gene: TRBJ2-1; CDR3 DNA: TGTGCCAGCAGTTTTGCCTTAGCAACCAATGAGCAGTTCTTC; CDR3 protein: CASSFALATNEQFF
D gene: TRBD1; clone size: few; V gene: TRBV30; J gene: TRBJ1-5; CDR3 DNA: TGTGCCTGGAGTGGGACAGGGATCAATCAGCCCCAGCATTTT; CDR3 protein: CAWSGTGINQPQHF
D gene: .; clone size: many; V gene: TRBV27; J gene: TRBJ2-7; CDR3 DNA: TGTGCCAGCAGTTTTGGTCCGGGACTCACCTACGAGCAGTACTTC; CDR3 protein: CASSFGPGLTYEQYF
D gene: .; clone size: few; V gene: TRBV29-1; J gene: TRBJ1-3; CDR3 DNA: TGCAGCGTTGGGGACCGTTTCTCTGGAAACACCATATATTTT; CDR3 protein: CSVGDRFSGNTIYF
D gene: TRBD1; clone size: .; V gene: TRBV7-2; J gene: TRBJ1-2; CDR3 DNA: TGTGCCAGCAGCTCGACAGGGGGCTACCTCTATGGCTACACCTTC; CDR3 protein: CASSSTGGYLYGYTF
D gene: .; clone size: .; V gene: TRBV5-1; J gene: TRBJ2-3; CDR3 DNA: TGCGCCAGCAGCTTTAACCGCCCGCCAGATACGCAGTATTTT; CDR3 protein: CASSFNRPPDTQYF
D gene: TRBD1; clone size: few; V gene: TRBV12-5; J gene: TRBJ2-1; CDR3 DNA: TGTGCTAGTGGTTTGACCCCCTCGGACAGGGGACACTACAATGAGCAGTTCTTC; CDR3 protein: CASGLTPSDRGHYNEQFF
D gene: TRBD1; clone size: .; V gene: TRBV18; J gene: TRBJ2-1; CDR3 DNA: TGTGCCAGCTTGCCGGGACAGGGGGCGGCTGAGCAGTTCTTC; CDR3 protein: CASLPGQGAAEQFF
D gene: TRBD1; clone size: .; V gene: TRBV6-1; J gene: TRBJ2-2; CDR3 DNA: TGTGCCACCCGTAAACCCGGGACAGGAAACACCGGGGAGCTGTTTTTT; CDR3 protein: CATRKPGTGNTGELFF